The next 15 T cell receptor beta chains were all read from a single sample in a study of blood T cell repertoires in COVID-19. The method was immunoSEQ multiplex PCR; TCRdb's version includes in-frame clones alone and lacks a portion of them. The sample includes 120,000 or so clones, approximately 90% of them seen just once. The sequenced material came from peripheral blood. The receptor set was obtained from a man aged 45 to 65 with acute or convalescent COVID-19.

The chain couples TRBV11-2 to TRBJ2-5; 7 bases fit TRBD1. Germline V gene sequence: CDR1 SGHAT, CDR2 FQNNGV. V lost 5 bases, J lost 0 bases, and 6 bases stayed unmatched. The CDR3 is 15 residues long. The CDR3: CASSGRQGHQETQYF. The CDR3 nucleotides are TGTGCCAGCAGCGGACGACAGGGCCACCAAGAGACCCAGTACTTC.

The rearrangement links TRBV18 to TRBJ1-5; a possible D gene is TRBD1 (6 bases). The CDR3 spans 14 residues. Germline CDR1 reads KGHSH; CDR2 reads LQKENI. The V gene lost 2 bases and the J gene lost 2 bases, with 7 bases spanning the gap. In DNA form, the CDR3 reads TGTGCCAGCTCACCATCAGGGGGCAATCAGCCCCAGCATTTT. This codes for CASSPSGGNQPQHF.

The CDR3 region is CASNGGGWTEAFF. DNA of the CDR3: TGTGCCAGTAACGGAGGGGGCTGGACTGAAGCTTTCTTT. V is TRBV19 and J is TRBJ1-1, with 7 bases matching TRBD1. The V gene's germline CDR1 is LNHDA and CDR2 SQIVND (reference sequence). V lost 7 bases and J lost 5; bases outside the gene matches: 7. There are 13 residues in the CDR3.

The chain combines TRBV7-2 with TRBJ1-5; D might be TRBD1 (6 bases). Germline V gives CDR1 SGHTA, CDR2 FQGNSA. Between the trimmed V and J ends, which lost 5 bases and 4 bases, there was a span of 9 bases. The CDR3 spans 13 residues. CDR3 region: CASSLQGNQPQHF. The DNA for the CDR3 is TGTGCCAGCAGCCTACAGGGTAATCAGCCCCAGCATTTT.

As DNA, the CDR3 is TGTGCCAGCAGCCCGACAGGGGAAGGAGACACTGAAGCTTTCTTT. Translation gives CASSPTGEGDTEAFF. This chain links TRBV5-6 with TRBJ1-1; 8 bases match TRBD1. CDR3 length equals 15 residues. Trimming at V came to 4 bases and at J to 3 bases, leaving 8 bases not matched to a gene. Per germline, CDR1 SGHDT and CDR2 YYEEEE.

A remark on this clone: Other DNA sequences from this sample encode an identical CDR3 as well. The chain couples TRBV6-6 to TRBJ2-7; 16 bases agree with TRBD2. V shed 4 bases, J shed 3 bases, and the junction held 3 bases outside the gene matches. CDR1 MNHNY and CDR2 SVGAGI come from the germline V gene (reference sequence). The CDR3 contains 16 residues. CDR3 region: CASSSGTSGRGYEQYF. Written as DNA, the CDR3 is TGTGCCAGCAGTTCGGGGACTAGCGGGAGGGGCTACGAGCAGTACTTC.

This chain uses TRBV5-4 with TRBJ2-5; TRBD2 agrees at 14 bases. The CDR3 covers 15 residues. Trimming took 7 bases from V and 7 from J; bases not matched to a gene: 9. The germline gives CDR1 SGHNT, CDR2 YYREEE (reference sequence). The CDR3 spells CASGLAGGPGGTQYF. CDR3 bases: TGTGCCAGCGGACTAGCGGGAGGCCCTGGGGGGACCCAGTACTTC.

The chain couples TRBV7-8 to TRBJ2-7; 9 bases align to TRBD1. With 5 bases clipped from V and 4 bases from J, the junction kept 15 bases outside the gene matches. The CDR3 runs to 17 residues. Looked up from germline, CDR1 is SGHVS and CDR2 is FQNEAQ. The chain's CDR3 is CASSLLTLSGTGYEQYF. The CDR3 region has the DNA TGTGCCAGCAGCCTATTAACGCTATCCGGGACAGGGTACGAGCAGTACTTC.

A note on this clone: Distinct nucleotide sequences in the sample also encode this CDR3. The V and J genes are TRBV6-5 and TRBJ1-2; 8 bases align to TRBD1. The V segment lost 6 bases and the J segment 5 bases; nucleotides outside the gene matches: 2. Germline V CDR1 and CDR2: MNHEY, SVGAGI. The CDR3 is made up of 12 amino acids. CDR3 nucleotide sequence: TGTGCCAGCAGCAGACAGGGGTATGGCTACACCTTC. Protein product: CASSRQGYGYTF.

The V gene is TRBV19, the J gene TRBJ1-6, with D perhaps matching TRBD1 (5 bases). The CDR3 runs 17 residues. The germline V gene has CDR1 LNHDA and CDR2 SQIVND (reference sequence). V lost 4 bases and J lost 0, with 13 bases in between. CDR3: CASSNLIDSSYNSPLHF. The CDR3, as DNA: TGTGCCAGTAGTAATCTCATCGACAGCTCCTATAATTCACCCCTCCACTTT.

The chain uses TRBV5-4 and TRBJ1-4, with TRBD1 identical over 8 bases. V lost 2 bases to trimming and J lost 1 base; unmatched junction nucleotides: 1. The CDR3 loop spans 15 amino acids. Germline V gene data show CDR1 as SGHNT and CDR2 as YYREEE (reference sequence). Here the CDR3 reads CASSLDRGTNEKLFF. The DNA of the CDR3 is TGTGCCAGCAGCTTAGACAGGGGAACTAATGAAAAACTGTTTTTT.

The V call is TRBV11-2, the J call TRBJ1-1, with TRBD1 identical over 7 bases. This CDR3 contains 14 residues. Germline CDR1 and CDR2: SGHAT and FQNNGV. V lost 5 bases, J lost 1 base, and 4 bases stayed unmatched. The CDR3: CASSPQGGNTEAFF. DNA for the CDR3: TGTGCCAGCAGCCCGCAGGGGGGGAACACTGAAGCTTTCTTT.

This clone was seen once. The genes are TRBV7-9 and TRBJ2-5, with TRBD2 matching 11 bases. CDR1 SEHNR and CDR2 FQNEAQ come from the germline V gene (reference sequence). V lost 5 bases, J lost 1 base, and 3 bases stayed unmatched. The CDR3 length is 15 residues. Here the CDR3 DNA reads TGTGCCAGCAGCGAAGGGACTAGCGGCCAAGAGACCCAGTACTTC. Protein: CASSEGTSGQETQYF.

The chain combines TRBV6-1 with TRBJ2-7; D is ambiguous. The CDR3 has 12 residues. The germline gives CDR1 MNHNS, CDR2 SASEGT. Trimming took 0 bases from V and 5 from J, leaving 5 bases between them. CDR3 region: CASSEAIHEQYF. CDR3 bases: TGTGCCAGCAGTGAAGCCATCCACGAGCAGTACTTC.

The chain couples TRBV6-5 to TRBJ2-7, with TRBD1 matching 7 bases. Trimming removed 2 bases from V and 2 bases from J; junction bases left unmatched: 9. The CDR3 loop spans 16 amino acids. Per the germline V gene, CDR1 is MNHEY and CDR2 is SVGAGI. The CDR3 nucleotides are TGTGCCAGCAGTTACAGGACGACAGGGAGTACCTACGAGCAGTACTTC. Its protein is CASSYRTTGSTYEQYF.